The clone carrying this T cell receptor (beta chain) was counted a single time. Its antigen is unidentified. V lost 6 bases to trimming and J lost 4 bases; unmatched junction nucleotides: 13. The CDR3 is 17 residues long. Germline V gene sequence: CDR1 SQVTM, CDR2 ANQGSEA. This sample is part of a study of radiotherapy plus CTLA-4 blockade in lung cancer. Clones were sequenced by immunoSEQ multiplex PCR, and TCRdb holds only the in-frame ones, with some missing. The sample has approximately 65,000 clones, approximately 75% seen once; the top ten hold about 4.5%. Broader study findings: TCR clones from tumors expanded in blood after radiotherapy plus ipilimumab.

This rearrangement joins TRBV29-1 to TRBJ2-3, with TRBD2 matching over 13 bases. The clonotype comes from a human donor with non-small cell lung cancer who had a complete response to radiotherapy plus ipilimumab. Source: peripheral blood, taken from a patient treated with radiotherapy plus ipilimumab. The CDR3 is CSVGGHAGLAGADTQYF. The CDR3 DNA follows: TGCAGCGTGGGGGGTCACGCCGGACTAGCGGGAGCAGATACGCAGTATTTT.